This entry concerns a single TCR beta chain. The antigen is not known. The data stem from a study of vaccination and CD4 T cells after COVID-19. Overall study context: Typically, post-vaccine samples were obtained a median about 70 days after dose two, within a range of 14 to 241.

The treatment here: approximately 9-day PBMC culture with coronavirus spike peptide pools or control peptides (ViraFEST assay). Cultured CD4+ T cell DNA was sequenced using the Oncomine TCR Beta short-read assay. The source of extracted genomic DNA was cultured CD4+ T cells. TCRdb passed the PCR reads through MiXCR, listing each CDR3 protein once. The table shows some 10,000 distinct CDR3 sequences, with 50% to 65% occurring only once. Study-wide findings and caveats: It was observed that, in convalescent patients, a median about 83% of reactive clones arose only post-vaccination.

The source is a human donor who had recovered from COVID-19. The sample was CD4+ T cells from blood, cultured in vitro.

Written as DNA, the CDR3 is TGTGCCAGCTCACCACGGGACAGGGGCCGTGGTGATTCACCCCTCCACTTT. This sequence encodes CASSPRDRGRGDSPLHF. The chain uses TRBV18 and TRBJ1-6; 10 bases are a match to TRBD1. CDR3 length: 17 residues. Losses at the gene ends were 1 base for V and 8 bases for J; bases not matched to a gene: 8. Looked up from germline, CDR1 is KGHSH and CDR2 is LQKENI.